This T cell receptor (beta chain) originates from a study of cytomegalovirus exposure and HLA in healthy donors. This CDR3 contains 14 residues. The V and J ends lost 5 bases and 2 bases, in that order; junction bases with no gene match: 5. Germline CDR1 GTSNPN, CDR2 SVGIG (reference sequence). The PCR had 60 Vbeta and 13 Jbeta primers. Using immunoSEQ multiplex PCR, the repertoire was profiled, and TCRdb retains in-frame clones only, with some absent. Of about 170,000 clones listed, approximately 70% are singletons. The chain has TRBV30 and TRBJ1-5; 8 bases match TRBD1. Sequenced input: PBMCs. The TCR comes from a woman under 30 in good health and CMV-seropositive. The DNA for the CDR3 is TGTGCCTGGTCACAGGGGGGGGGCAATCAGCCCCAGCATTTT. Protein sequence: CAWSQGGGNQPQHF.